This T cell receptor beta chain came from a study of cytomegalovirus exposure and HLA in healthy donors. Study overall: Counted in an early data release were roughly 87 million unique TCRs from HLA-typed donors. Study outcomes and limitations: TRBV6-2, TRBV6-3 and some other V segments were excluded as indistinguishable.

This clone occurred a few times. Antigen unknown. Both 60 Vbeta primers and 13 Jbeta primers went into the PCR. How the authors handled the data: Later, an analysis found about 80 million unique TCR beta chains, and approximately 10 million of these were shared. TCRdb keeps only in-frame clones here, not all; method: immunoSEQ multiplex PCR. That table is the source of V, J and clone size, and D and trimming were worked out from the DNA. Among more than 140,000 clones listed, 75% to 80% were seen once. Trimming shortened V by 1 base and J by 4 bases, and 11 bases separated the two germline ends. Germline V gene lookup returns CDR1 SGHAT and CDR2 FQNNGV. This CDR3 is 14 amino acids long.

Sequencing was done on a sample of PBMCs. This sequence joins TRBV11-2 and TRBJ2-7, with D possibly matching TRBD2 (5 bases). The receptor was derived from a female donor in good health and CMV-seronegative. For the CDR3, the DNA is TGTGCCAGCAGCTTAGGAGGGCTGAAGTACGAGCAGTACTTC. This translates into CASSLGGLKYEQYF.